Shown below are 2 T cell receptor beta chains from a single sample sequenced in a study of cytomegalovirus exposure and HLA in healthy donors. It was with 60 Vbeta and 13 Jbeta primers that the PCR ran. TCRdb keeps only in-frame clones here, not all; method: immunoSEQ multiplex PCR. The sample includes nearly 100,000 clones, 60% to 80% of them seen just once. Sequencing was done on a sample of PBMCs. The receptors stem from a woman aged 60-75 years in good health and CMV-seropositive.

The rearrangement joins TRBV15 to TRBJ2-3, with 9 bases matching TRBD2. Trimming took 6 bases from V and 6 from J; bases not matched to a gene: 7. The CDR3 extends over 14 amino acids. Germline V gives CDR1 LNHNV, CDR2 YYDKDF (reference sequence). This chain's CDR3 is CATRGSGRLDTQYF. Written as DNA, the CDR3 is TGTGCCACCAGAGGGAGCGGGAGGTTGGATACGCAGTATTTT.

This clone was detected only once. The CDR3 reads CASSHNSPNQPQHF. The CDR3 DNA follows: TGTGCCAGCAGCCATAACAGCCCGAATCAGCCCCAGCATTTT. The gene calls are TRBV7-9 and TRBJ1-5; no clear D. The CDR3 has 14 amino acids. Germline V gene data show CDR1 as SEHNR and CDR2 as FQNEAQ (reference sequence). Trimming shortened V by 5 bases and J by 4 bases, and 12 bases separated the two germline ends. Full variable domain (outside the CDR3, taken from reference TRBV7-9 and TRBJ1-5): DTGVSQNPRHKITKRGQNVTFRCDPISEHNRLYWYRQTLGQGPEFLTYFQNEAQLEKSRLLSDRFSAERPKGSFSTLEIQRTEQGDSAMYLCASSHNSPNQPQHFGDGTRLSIL.